This T cell receptor (beta chain) appears in the sequencing data of a study of shared clonotypes between healthy human individuals. Findings of the study overall: Despite large depth, sorted-subset datasets appeared incompletely sequenced.

This table comes from immunoSEQ multiplex PCR, and its TCRdb copy is limited to in-frame clones, with some not included. The repertoire holds roughly 1,100,000 clones, with around 75% as singletons. As concerns this clone: Its antigen is unidentified.

The germline gives CDR1 KGHSH, CDR2 LQKENI. Trimming removed 1 base from V and 1 base from J, with 7 bases in between. The CDR3 contains 14 residues. Sequencing input: memory CD4+ T cells sorted from blood. The sample's subset: CD45RA-negative fraction. This receptor was obtained from a man between 18 and 29 years old in good health. V and J are TRBV18 and TRBJ1-1; D is unclear. The CDR3 here is CASSPLDPNTEAFF. The CDR3 bases are TGTGCCAGCTCACCACTCGACCCGAACACTGAAGCTTTCTTT.